The present T cell receptor beta chain was sequenced within a study of cytomegalovirus exposure and HLA in healthy donors. Study information: As an earlier analysis found, about 179 million T cells yielded some 120 million unique TCR beta sequences.

This PCR relied on a set of 60 Vbeta primers and 13 Jbeta primers. Assay used: immunoSEQ multiplex PCR; TCRdb lists only in-frame clones, some missing. This sample carries 150,000 or so clones, over 65% of them seen once, and the ten largest clones take 4%. Findings and limits, study-wide: A later analysis reportedly found that, within productive TCRs, an Asian-associated ancestry cluster had fewer N-insertions than the mean observed across the roughly 610 donors. TCR beta chains numbering approximately 150 were designated cytomegalovirus-associated. Common viral pathogens seemed, in a later analysis, to connect with several of the most significant clusters.

The trim removed 1 base at V and 1 base at J, leaving 8 bases unmatched. This CDR3 is 17 amino acids long. Germline values: CDR1 SGHRS, CDR2 YFSETQ. This clone came up once. Its antigen is still unknown. This TCR was sampled from a woman between 40 and 50 years old in good health and CMV-seronegative. The rearrangement uses TRBV5-1 and TRBJ2-5; the match to TRBD2 covers 9 bases. Sequencing was carried out using PBMCs. Written as DNA, the CDR3 is TGCGCCAGCAGCTTGCGTCCCTCGCGGGGGGGCCAAGAGACCCAGTACTTC. Protein sequence: CASSLRPSRGGQETQYF.